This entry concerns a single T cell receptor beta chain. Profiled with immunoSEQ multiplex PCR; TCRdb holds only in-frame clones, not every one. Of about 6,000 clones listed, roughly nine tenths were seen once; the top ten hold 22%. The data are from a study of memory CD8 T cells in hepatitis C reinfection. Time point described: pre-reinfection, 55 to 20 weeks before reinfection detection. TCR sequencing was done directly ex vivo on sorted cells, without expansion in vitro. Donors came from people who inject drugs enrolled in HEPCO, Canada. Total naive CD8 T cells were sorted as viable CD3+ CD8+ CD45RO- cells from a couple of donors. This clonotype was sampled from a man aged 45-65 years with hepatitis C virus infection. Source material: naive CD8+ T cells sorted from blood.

This chain's CDR3 is CASSQGVTGAEQYF. DNA for the CDR3: TGCGCCAGCAGCCAAGGCGTGACAGGGGCCGAGCAGTACTTC. The V call is TRBV4-3, the J call TRBJ2-7; 8 nucleotides line up with TRBD1. The CDR3 is made up of 14 amino acids. Unmatched junction bases numbered 5, after V lost 1 base and J lost 6 bases. The germline gives CDR1 LGHNA, CDR2 YSLEER.